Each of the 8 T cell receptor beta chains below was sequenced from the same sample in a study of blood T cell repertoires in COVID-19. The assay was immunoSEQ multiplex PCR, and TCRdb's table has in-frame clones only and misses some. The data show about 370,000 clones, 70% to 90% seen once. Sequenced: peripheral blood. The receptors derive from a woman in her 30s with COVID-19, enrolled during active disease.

CDR3 in DNA: TGTGCCAGCAGTTACGGGCGGGGTTCACCCCTCCACTTT. This gives the protein CASSYGRGSPLHF. This chain joins TRBV6-5 and TRBJ1-6; unclear D gene. This CDR3 is built from 13 residues. Germline CDR1 is MNHEY and CDR2 is SVGAGI. Trimming pared 2 bases from V and 9 bases from J, leaving 8 bases between.

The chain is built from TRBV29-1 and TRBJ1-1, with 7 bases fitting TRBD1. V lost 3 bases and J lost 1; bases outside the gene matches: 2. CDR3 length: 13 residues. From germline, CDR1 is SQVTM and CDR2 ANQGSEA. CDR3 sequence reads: CSVDPGGNTEAFF. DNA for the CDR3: TGCAGCGTTGACCCAGGGGGGAACACTGAAGCTTTCTTT.

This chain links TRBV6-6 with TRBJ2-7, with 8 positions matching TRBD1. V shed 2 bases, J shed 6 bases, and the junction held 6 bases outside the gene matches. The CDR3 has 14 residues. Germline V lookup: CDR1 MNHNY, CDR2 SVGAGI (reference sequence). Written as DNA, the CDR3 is TGTGCCAGCAGTTACACATGGACAGGGCGCGAGCAGTACTTC. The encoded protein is CASSYTWTGREQYF.

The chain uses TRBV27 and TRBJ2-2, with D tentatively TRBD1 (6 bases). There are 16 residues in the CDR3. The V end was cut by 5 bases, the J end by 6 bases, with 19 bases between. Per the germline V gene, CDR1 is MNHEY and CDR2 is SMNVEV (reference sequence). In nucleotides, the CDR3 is TGTGCCAGCAGTCCAAACCCTACAGGGAATTCCGGGGAGCTGTTTTTT. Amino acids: CASSPNPTGNSGELFF.

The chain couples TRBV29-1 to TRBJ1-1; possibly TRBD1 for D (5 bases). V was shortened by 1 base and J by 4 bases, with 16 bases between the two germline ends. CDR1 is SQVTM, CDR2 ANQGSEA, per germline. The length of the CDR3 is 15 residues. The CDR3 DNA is TGCAGCGTTGAAGGCGGGGCCATTTTCAGCACTGAAGCTTTCTTT. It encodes CSVEGGAIFSTEAFF.

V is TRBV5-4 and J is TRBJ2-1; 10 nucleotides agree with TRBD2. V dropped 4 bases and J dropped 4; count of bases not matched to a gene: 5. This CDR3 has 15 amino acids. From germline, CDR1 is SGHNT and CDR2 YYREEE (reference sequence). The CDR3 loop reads CASSPWTSGYNEQFF. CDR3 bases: TGTGCCAGCAGCCCCTGGACTAGCGGATACAATGAGCAGTTCTTC. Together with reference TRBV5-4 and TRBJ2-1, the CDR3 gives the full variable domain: ETGVTQSPTHLIKTRGQQVTLRCSSQSGHNTVSWYQQALGQGPQFIFQYYREEENGRGNFPPRFSGLQFPNYSSELNVNALELDDSALYLCASSPWTSGYNEQFFGPGTRLTVL.

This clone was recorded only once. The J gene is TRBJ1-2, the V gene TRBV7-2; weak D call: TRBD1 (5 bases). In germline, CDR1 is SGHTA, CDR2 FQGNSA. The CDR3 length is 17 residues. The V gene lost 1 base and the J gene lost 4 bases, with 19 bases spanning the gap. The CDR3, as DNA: TGTGCCAGCAGCTTAGTCCCCCCTGCTGGGGGGGGCTATGGCTACACCTTC. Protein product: CASSLVPPAGGGYGYTF.

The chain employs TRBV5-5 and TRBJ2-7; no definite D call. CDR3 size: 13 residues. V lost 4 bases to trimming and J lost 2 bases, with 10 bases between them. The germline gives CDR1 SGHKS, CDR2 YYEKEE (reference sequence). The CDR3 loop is CASSPRIPYEQYV. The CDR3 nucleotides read TGTGCCAGCAGCCCCAGAATCCCCTACGAGCAGTACGTC.